Listed here are 5 T cell receptor beta chains from one sample, sequenced in a study of glioma-infiltrating T cells after dendritic cell vaccination listed by TCRdb under 2016. Library prep was done by the immunoSEQ multiplex PCR assay. In TCRdb, the immuneACCESS table is reduced to in-frame sequences with V and J assigned. These tables do not hold every clone; where another copy was compared, an unresolved V gene accounts for under half, and the others remain unexplained. Recorded for this sample are 55,000 to 75,000 clones; just under 85% of them occurred a single time. The ten largest clones represent 15% to 17% of the sample. The time point label corresponds to: after dendritic cell vaccination, including at tumor progression/relapse. The material sequenced was blood, taken after dendritic cell vaccination. The source of these receptors is a human donor with glioblastoma.

The CDR3 spells CASSYGAAWANVLTF. The CDR3 DNA follows: TGTGCCAGCAGTTACGGCGCGGCCTGGGCCAACGTCCTGACTTTC. The V gene is TRBV6-5, the J gene TRBJ2-6, with D unresolved. The CDR3 spans 15 residues. Looked up from germline, CDR1 is MNHEY and CDR2 is SVGAGI. Trimming removed 2 bases from V and 5 bases from J, with 10 bases in between.

The chain uses TRBV5-4 and TRBJ2-1, with D possibly being TRBD1 (6 bases). CDR1 is SGHNT and CDR2 is YYREEE in the germline V gene (reference sequence). The CDR3 extends over 15 amino acids. V was trimmed by 4 bases and J by 2 bases, leaving 13 bases between them. CDR3 in amino acids: CASSPPTGTYNEQFF. The CDR3 DNA reads as TGTGCCAGCAGCCCCCCCACAGGGACCTACAATGAGCAGTTCTTC.

The chain recombines TRBV2 with TRBJ1-4; no definite D call. The CDR3 contains 14 residues. The germline gives CDR1 SNHLY, CDR2 FYNNEI. Trimming removed 2 bases at V and 5 bases at J, with 9 bases between. The chain's CDR3 is CASSELGRNEKLFF. The CDR3 region has the DNA TGTGCCAGCAGTGAACTGGGGAGGAATGAAAAACTGTTTTTT.

This clone came up a few times. This chain joins TRBV6-4 and TRBJ1-2; 12 bases are shared with TRBD1. CDR1 MRHNA and CDR2 SNTAGT come from the germline V gene. The CDR3 has 15 amino acids. The ends lost 5 bases at V and 8 bases at J; junction bases unmatched: 9. The DNA of the CDR3 is TGTGCCAGCAGTCCACCGGGACAGGGGGCGCAAGGCTACACCTTC. Translated: CASSPPGQGAQGYTF.

The chain recombines TRBV5-1 with TRBJ2-5; D is ambiguous. The V gene lost 0 bases and the J gene lost 4 bases, with 7 bases spanning the gap. The CDR3 extends over 13 amino acids. Germline CDR1 reads SGHRS; CDR2 reads YFSETQ. CDR3 coding DNA: TGCGCCAGCAGCTTGGGACTTATAGAGACCCAGTACTTC. Its protein product is CASSLGLIETQYF.